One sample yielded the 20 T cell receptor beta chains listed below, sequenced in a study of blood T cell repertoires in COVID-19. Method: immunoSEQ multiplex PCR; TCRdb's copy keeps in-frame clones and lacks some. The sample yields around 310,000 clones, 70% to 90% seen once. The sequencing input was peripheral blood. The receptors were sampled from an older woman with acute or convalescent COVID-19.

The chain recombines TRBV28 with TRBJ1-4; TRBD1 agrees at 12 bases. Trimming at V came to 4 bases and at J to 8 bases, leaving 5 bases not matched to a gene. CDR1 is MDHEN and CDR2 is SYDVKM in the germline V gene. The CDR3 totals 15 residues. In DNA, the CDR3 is TGTGCCAGCAGTTCCCGGGACAGGGGGCGGGAAAAACTGTTTTTT. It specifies CASSSRDRGREKLFF.

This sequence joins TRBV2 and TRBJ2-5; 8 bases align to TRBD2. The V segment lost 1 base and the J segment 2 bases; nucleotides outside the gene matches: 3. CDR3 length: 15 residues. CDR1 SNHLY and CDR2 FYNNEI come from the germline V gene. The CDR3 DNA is TGTGCCAGCAGTGAAGTTAGCGGGGCTCAAGAGACCCAGTACTTC. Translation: CASSEVSGAQETQYF.

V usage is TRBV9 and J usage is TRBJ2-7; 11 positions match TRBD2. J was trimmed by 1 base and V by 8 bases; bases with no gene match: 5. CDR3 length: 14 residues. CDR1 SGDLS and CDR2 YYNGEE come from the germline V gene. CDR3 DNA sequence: TGTGCCAGTACTAGCGGGGGTTCTTCCTACGAGCAGTACTTC. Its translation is CASTSGGSSYEQYF. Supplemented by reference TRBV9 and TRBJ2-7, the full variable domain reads DSGVTQTPKHLITATGQRVTLRCSPRSGDLSVYWYQQSLDQGLQFLIQYYNGEERAKGNILERFSAQQFPDLHSELNLSSLELGDSALYFCASTSGGSSYEQYFGPGTRLTVT.

The DNA of the CDR3 is TGTGCCAGCAGCACCCTAGCGGGAAACTCCTACGAGCAGTACTTC. Amino acids: CASSTLAGNSYEQYF. V and J are TRBV7-6 and TRBJ2-7, with 9 bases aligning to TRBD2. V was pared by 5 bases and J by 0 bases, with 5 bases of the junction left unmatched. The CDR3 consists of 15 residues. Germline V CDR1 and CDR2: SGHVS, FNYEAQ.

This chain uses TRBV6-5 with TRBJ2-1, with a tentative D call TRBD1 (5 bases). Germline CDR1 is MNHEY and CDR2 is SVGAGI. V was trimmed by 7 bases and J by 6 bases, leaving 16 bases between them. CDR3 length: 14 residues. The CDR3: CASTPDTYINEQFF. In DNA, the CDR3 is TGTGCCAGCACCCCGGACACTTACATCAATGAGCAGTTCTTC.

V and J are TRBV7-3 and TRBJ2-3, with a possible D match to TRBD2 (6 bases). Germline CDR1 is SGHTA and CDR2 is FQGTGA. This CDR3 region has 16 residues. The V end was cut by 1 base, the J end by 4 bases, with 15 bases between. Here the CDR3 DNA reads TGTGCCAGCAGCTTAAATGGTGGGACTTCGGCAGATACGCAGTATTTT. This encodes CASSLNGGTSADTQYF.

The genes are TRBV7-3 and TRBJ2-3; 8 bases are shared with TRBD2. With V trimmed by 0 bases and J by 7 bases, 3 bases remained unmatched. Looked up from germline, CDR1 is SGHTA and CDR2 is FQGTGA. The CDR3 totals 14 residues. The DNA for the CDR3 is TGTGCCAGCAGCTTAACTAGCGGGACGTATACGCAGTATTTT. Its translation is CASSLTSGTYTQYF.

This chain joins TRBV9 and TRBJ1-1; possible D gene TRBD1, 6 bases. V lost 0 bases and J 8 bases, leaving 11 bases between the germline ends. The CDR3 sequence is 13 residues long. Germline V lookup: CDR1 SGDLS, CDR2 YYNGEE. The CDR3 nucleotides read TGTGCCAGCAGCGTAGCTCAACAGGGAGAAGCTTTCTTT. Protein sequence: CASSVAQQGEAFF.

The CDR3 DNA reads as TGTGCCAGCAGCCAAGGGCTACAGGGGGTCTTTTACAATGAGCAGTTCTTC. The encoded protein is CASSQGLQGVFYNEQFF. V is TRBV3-1 (or the pseudogene TRBV3-2) and J is TRBJ2-1, with 8 bases fitting TRBD1. V lost 1 base and J lost 4; bases outside the gene matches: 9. CDR1 and CDR2 (germline): LGHDT, YNNKEL (reference sequence). This CDR3 is built from 17 residues.

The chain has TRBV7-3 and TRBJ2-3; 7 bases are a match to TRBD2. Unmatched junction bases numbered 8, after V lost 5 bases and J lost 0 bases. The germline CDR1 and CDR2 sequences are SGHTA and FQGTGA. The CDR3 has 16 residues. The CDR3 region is CASSAKSGASTDTQYF. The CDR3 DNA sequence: TGTGCCAGCAGCGCGAAGAGCGGGGCCAGCACAGATACGCAGTATTTT.

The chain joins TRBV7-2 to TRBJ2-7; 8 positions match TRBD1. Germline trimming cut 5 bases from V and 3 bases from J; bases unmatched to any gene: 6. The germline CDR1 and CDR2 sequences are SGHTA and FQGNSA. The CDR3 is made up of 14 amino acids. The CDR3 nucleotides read TGTGCCAGCAGCCAGACAGGGGTTGACTACGAGCAGTACTTC. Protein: CASSQTGVDYEQYF.

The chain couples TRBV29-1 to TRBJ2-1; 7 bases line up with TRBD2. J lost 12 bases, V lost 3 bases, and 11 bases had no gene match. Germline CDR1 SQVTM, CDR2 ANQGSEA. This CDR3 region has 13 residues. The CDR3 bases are TGCAGCGTTGACGGTCAGGCGGCGGGAGCGCAGTTCTTC. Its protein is CSVDGQAAGAQFF.

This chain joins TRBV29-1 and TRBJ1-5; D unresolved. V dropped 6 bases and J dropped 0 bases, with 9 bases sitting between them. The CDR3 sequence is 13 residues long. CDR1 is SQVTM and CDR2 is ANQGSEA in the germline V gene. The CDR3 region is CSVAINSNQPQHF. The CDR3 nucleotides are TGCAGCGTAGCCATAAATAGCAATCAGCCCCAGCATTTT.

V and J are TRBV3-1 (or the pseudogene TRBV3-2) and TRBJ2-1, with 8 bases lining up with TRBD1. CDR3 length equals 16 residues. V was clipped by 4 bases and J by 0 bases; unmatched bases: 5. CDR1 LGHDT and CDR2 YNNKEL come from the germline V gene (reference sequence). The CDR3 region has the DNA TGTGCCAGCAGCCCAAACAGGGGGAGCTCCTACAATGAGCAGTTCTTC. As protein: CASSPNRGSSYNEQFF.

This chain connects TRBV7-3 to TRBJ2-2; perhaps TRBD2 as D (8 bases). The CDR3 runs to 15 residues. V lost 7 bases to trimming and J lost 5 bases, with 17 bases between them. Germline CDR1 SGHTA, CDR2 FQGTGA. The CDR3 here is CASKGAGGPTGELFF. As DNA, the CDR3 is TGTGCCAGCAAGGGGGCGGGAGGTCCAACCGGGGAGCTGTTTTTT.

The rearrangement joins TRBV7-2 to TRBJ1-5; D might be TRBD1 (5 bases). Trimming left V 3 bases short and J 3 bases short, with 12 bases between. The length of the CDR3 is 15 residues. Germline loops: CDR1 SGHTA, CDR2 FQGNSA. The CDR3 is CASSFDPGNNQPQHF. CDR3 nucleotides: TGTGCCAGCAGCTTCGATCCAGGGAACAATCAGCCCCAGCATTTT.

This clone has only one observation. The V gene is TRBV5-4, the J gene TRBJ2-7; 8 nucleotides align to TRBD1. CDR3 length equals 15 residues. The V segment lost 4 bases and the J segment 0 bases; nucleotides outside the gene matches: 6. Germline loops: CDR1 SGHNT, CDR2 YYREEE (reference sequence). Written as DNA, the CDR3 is TGTGCCAGCAGCCCGGACAGGGCGGTCTCCTACGAGCAGTACTTC. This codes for CASSPDRAVSYEQYF. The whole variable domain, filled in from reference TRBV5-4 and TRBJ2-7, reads ETGVTQSPTHLIKTRGQQVTLRCSSQSGHNTVSWYQQALGQGPQFIFQYYREEENGRGNFPPRFSGLQFPNYSSELNVNALELDDSALYLCASSPDRAVSYEQYFGPGTRLTVT.

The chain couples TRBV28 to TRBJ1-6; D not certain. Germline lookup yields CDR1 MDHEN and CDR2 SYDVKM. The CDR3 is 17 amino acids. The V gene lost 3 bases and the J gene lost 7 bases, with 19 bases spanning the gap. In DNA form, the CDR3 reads TGTGCCAGCAGTTTGCGCGGACTGCGAACGCGCAATTCACCCCTCCACTTT. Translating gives CASSLRGLRTRNSPLHF.

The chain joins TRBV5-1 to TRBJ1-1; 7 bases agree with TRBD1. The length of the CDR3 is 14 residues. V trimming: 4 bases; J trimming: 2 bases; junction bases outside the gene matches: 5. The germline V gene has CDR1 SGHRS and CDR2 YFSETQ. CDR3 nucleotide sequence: TGCGCCAGCAGCGTACAGGGGATAAACACTGAAGCTTTCTTT. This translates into CASSVQGINTEAFF.

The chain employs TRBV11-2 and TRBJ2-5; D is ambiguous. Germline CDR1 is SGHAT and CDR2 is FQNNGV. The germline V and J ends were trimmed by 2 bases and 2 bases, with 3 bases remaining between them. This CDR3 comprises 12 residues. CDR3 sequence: CASSLLQETQYF. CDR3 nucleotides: TGTGCCAGCAGCTTACTACAAGAGACCCAGTACTTC.